A selection of T cell receptor beta chains follows, all from one sample in a study of cytomegalovirus exposure and HLA in healthy donors. Data came from immunoSEQ multiplex PCR; TCRdb stores just in-frame clones and leaves some out. This table holds roughly 100,000 clones, less than 80% found once. The sample comprised PBMCs. Receptor source: a boy between 10 and 17 years old in good health and CMV-seropositive. The conserved cysteine and the conserved F or W are not part of the CDR3 here. The D gene is left open where the match is weak.

TRBV4-1	TRBD1	TRBJ1-1	ASSQAWDRGAPNTEAF
TRBV7-2	-	TRBJ2-3	ASTFYQGSTDTQY
TRBV30	TRBD1	TRBJ2-2	AWSVLWGQGAGELF
TRBV19	-	TRBJ1-2	ASSARRTQNYGYT
TRBV19	TRBD1	TRBJ2-7	ASSEQGSNEQY
TRBV18	-	TRBJ1-6	ASSPDLDANSPLN
TRBV18	-	TRBJ1-1	ASSPQRQRGEAF
TRBV7-9	-	TRBJ1-1	ASSRTGGAGANTEAF
TRBV10-1	TRBD1	TRBJ2-1	ASSRGSPYNEQF
TRBV7-9	-	TRBJ2-7	ASARDMDDHEQY
TRBV27	-	TRBJ2-5	ASSLVSQGRETQY
TRBV4-3	-	TRBJ2-1	ASSQDRSPGNEQF
TRBV5-1	TRBD2	TRBJ2-7	ASSSGLAGGRRGYEQY
TRBV6-5	-	TRBJ2-1	ASSSGATIGYNEQF
TRBV18	-	TRBJ2-7	ASSPSGGGAYEQY
TRBV25-1	-	TRBJ2-6	ASSDPMRGPGANVLT
TRBV6-6	TRBD1	TRBJ1-2	ASRTTTGQILYGYT
TRBV6-5	-	TRBJ1-2	ATRNYGYT
TRBV10-3	TRBD2	TRBJ2-3	AISAAGTSISDTQY
TRBV18	-	TRBJ1-2	ASSPRLTGLEDYGYT
TRBV27	-	TRBJ1-1	ASSVAGNTEAF
TRBV28	TRBD1	TRBJ1-2	ASSRDRDYGYT
TRBV5-1	TRBD2	TRBJ2-1	ASSLPGGVGNNEQF
TRBV5-1	TRBD2	TRBJ2-3	ASTSSGSPMADTQY
TRBV19	-	TRBJ1-3	ASNGFDRSGNTIY
TRBV27	TRBD1	TRBJ1-6	ASSSGTGASYNSPLH
TRBV7-2	-	TRBJ2-7	ASSFNYEQY
TRBV7-3	-	TRBJ2-3	ASSATGTDTQY
TRBV6-6	-	TRBJ2-7	ASRTDSYEQY
TRBV7-3	-	TRBJ2-2	ASSVNPLGAGQLF
TRBV5-1	-	TRBJ1-5	ASSSSFGEPQN
TRBV6-5	-	TRBJ1-2	ASSTGYSGYT
TRBV15	TRBD2	TRBJ2-3	ATRRRREGTDTQY
TRBV6-6	TRBD1	TRBJ1-1	ASTTGTGSTEAF
TRBV7-2	-	TRBJ1-2	ASSQGGGPLGYT